This T cell receptor beta chain was obtained from a study of cytomegalovirus exposure and HLA in healthy donors. This clone was counted only a few times. What it recognizes is unknown. Profiling relied on immunoSEQ multiplex PCR, and the TCRdb table lists in-frame clones only, not all of them. Of 130,000 to 150,000 clones in the sample, approximately 87% were seen once. From germline, CDR1 is SGDLS and CDR2 YYNGEE. The CDR3 has 15 amino acids. Trimming cost V 1 base and J 8 bases; bases outside gene matches: 7. Broader study findings: Among TCR beta chains, those listed as cytomegalovirus-associated numbered around 160.

The sample comprised PBMCs. The rearrangement joins TRBV9 to TRBJ2-1; 9 bases match TRBD2. The clonotype was recovered from a man between 18 and 29 years old in good health and CMV-seronegative. CDR3 DNA sequence: TGTGCCAGCAGCGTACAGGCTAGCGGGACCGATGAGCAGTTCTTC. Its protein product is CASSVQASGTDEQFF. The complete variable domain, with remaining parts taken from reference TRBV9 and TRBJ2-1, reads DSGVTQTPKHLITATGQRVTLRCSPRSGDLSVYWYQQSLDQGLQFLIQYYNGEERAKGNILERFSAQQFPDLHSELNLSSLELGDSALYFCASSVQASGTDEQFFGPGTRLTVL.